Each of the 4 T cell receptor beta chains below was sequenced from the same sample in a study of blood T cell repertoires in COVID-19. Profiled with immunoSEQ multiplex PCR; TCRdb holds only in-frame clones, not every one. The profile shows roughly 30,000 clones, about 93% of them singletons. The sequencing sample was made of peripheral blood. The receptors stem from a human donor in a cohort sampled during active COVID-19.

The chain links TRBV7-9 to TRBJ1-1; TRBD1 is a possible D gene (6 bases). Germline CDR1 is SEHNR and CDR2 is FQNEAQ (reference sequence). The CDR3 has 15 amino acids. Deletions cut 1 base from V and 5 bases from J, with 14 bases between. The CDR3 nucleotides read TGTGCCAGCAGCTTAGGAATCGGGGGGCGGACTGAAGCTTTCTTT. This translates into CASSLGIGGRTEAFF.

The CDR3 region has the DNA TGTGCCAGCAGTCCGACAGGGACCCACGAGCAGTACTTC. Amino acids: CASSPTGTHEQYF. The chain is built from TRBV6-5 and TRBJ2-7, with TRBD1 matching over 7 bases. This CDR3 has 13 amino acids. V trimming: 5 bases; J trimming: 5 bases; junction bases outside the gene matches: 6. Germline CDR1 is MNHEY and CDR2 is SVGAGI.

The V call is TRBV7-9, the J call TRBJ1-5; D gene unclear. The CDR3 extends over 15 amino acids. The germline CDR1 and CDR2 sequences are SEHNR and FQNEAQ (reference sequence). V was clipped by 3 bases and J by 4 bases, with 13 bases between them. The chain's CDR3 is CASSFDWERNQPQHF. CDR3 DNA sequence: TGTGCCAGCAGCTTCGACTGGGAGAGGAATCAGCCCCAGCATTTT. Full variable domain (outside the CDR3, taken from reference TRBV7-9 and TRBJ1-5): DTGVSQNPRHKITKRGQNVTFRCDPISEHNRLYWYRQTLGQGPEFLTYFQNEAQLEKSRLLSDRFSAERPKGSFSTLEIQRTEQGDSAMYLCASSFDWERNQPQHFGDGTRLSIL.

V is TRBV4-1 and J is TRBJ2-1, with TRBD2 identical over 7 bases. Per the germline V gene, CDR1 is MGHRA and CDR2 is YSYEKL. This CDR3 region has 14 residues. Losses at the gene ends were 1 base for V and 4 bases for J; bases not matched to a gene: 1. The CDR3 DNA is TGCGCCAGCAGCCAAGGGGAGGGATACAATGAGCAGTTCTTC. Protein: CASSQGEGYNEQFF.